The 23 T cell receptor beta chains given below trace back to one sample, sequenced in a study of blood T cell repertoires in COVID-19. This table comes from immunoSEQ multiplex PCR, and its TCRdb copy is limited to in-frame clones, with some not included. This table holds some 530,000 clones, approximately 91% found once. Sequencing was performed on PBMCs or T cells enriched from blood (not recorded which). Source of these receptors: a woman aged 55-69 years who had recovered from COVID-19.

CDR3 residues: CASSLWDRAYEQYF. The DNA of the CDR3 is TGTGCCAGCAGCTTGTGGGACAGGGCCTACGAGCAGTACTTC. The V and J genes are TRBV5-4 and TRBJ2-7; 9 bases map to TRBD1. Losses at the gene ends were 1 base for V and 2 bases for J; bases not matched to a gene: 1. The CDR3 totals 14 residues. The germline gives CDR1 SGHNT, CDR2 YYREEE (reference sequence).

The chain has TRBV2 and TRBJ1-1, with 7 bases fitting TRBD1. J gave up 6 bases and V 7 bases, and 14 bases lay outside the gene matches. Per germline, CDR1 SNHLY and CDR2 FYNNEI. This CDR3 comprises 15 residues. CDR3 loop: CASIDWTDRRAEAFF. Here the CDR3 DNA reads TGTGCCAGCATTGATTGGACGGACAGGAGGGCTGAAGCTTTCTTT.

The rearrangement links TRBV19 to TRBJ1-2; 7 bases map to TRBD1. CDR1 and CDR2 (germline): LNHDA, SQIVND (reference sequence). The junction had 7 bases not matched to a gene; V was cut back by 7 bases and J by 8 bases. The CDR3 consists of 12 residues. This chain's CDR3 is CASKESGGGYTF. In DNA, the CDR3 is TGTGCCAGTAAGGAGTCAGGGGGGGGCTACACCTTC.

The chain has TRBV12-3 or TRBV12-4 and TRBJ2-1, with a weak D call TRBD1 (6 bases). The CDR3 covers 13 residues. Between the trimmed V and J ends, which lost 7 bases and 15 bases, there was a span of 22 bases. This CDR3 is CASTQLYRADLFF. DNA for the CDR3: TGTGCCAGCACCCAATTATACAGGGCCGATCTGTTCTTC.

CDR3 nucleotide sequence: TGTGCCAGCAGTCCACGGTGGGGGCGGGGGCCCCGCTCCTACAATGAGCAGTTCTTC. Its protein is CASSPRWGRGPRSYNEQFF. V is TRBV28 and J is TRBJ2-1; D possibly corresponds to TRBD2 (7 bases). This CDR3 comprises 19 residues. The germline V gene has CDR1 MDHEN and CDR2 SYDVKM. The ends were cut back, 5 bases at V and 0 bases at J, with 23 bases in the middle.

V usage is TRBV9 and J usage is TRBJ1-1; TRBD1 agrees at 7 bases. The CDR3 covers 15 residues. Germline V gives CDR1 SGDLS, CDR2 YYNGEE. Trimming took 4 bases from V and 1 from J; bases not matched to a gene: 7. The CDR3 DNA reads as TGTGCCAGCAGCAGGATCGGGACAGCGAACACTGAAGCTTTCTTT. Residues: CASSRIGTANTEAFF.

The V gene is TRBV4-1, the J gene TRBJ1-1; TRBD1 is a possible D gene (5 bases). V was trimmed by 0 bases and J by 2 bases, leaving 10 bases between them. Per germline, CDR1 MGHRA and CDR2 YSYEKL. The CDR3 runs to 15 residues. This CDR3 is CASSQDKGFNTEAFF. CDR3 nucleotide sequence: TGCGCCAGCAGCCAAGACAAGGGGTTTAACACTGAAGCTTTCTTT.

Here the CDR3 DNA reads TGTGCCAGCAGCCCGGGACTGGGGTTTTACAATGAGCAGTTCTTC. Translation gives CASSPGLGFYNEQFF. The V gene is TRBV9, the J gene TRBJ2-1, with D tentatively TRBD2 (6 bases). The ends were cut back, 4 bases at V and 4 bases at J, with 15 bases in the middle. This CDR3 is 15 amino acids long. Germline loops: CDR1 SGDLS, CDR2 YYNGEE.

The table lists this clone with a few counts. The chain recombines TRBV2 with TRBJ2-2; D might be TRBD2 (6 bases). The V gene's germline CDR1 is SNHLY and CDR2 FYNNEI. Trimming removed 2 bases from V and 0 bases from J, with 7 bases in between. CDR3 length: 15 amino acids. CDR3 protein: CASSELATNTGELFF. CDR3 DNA: TGTGCCAGCAGTGAACTAGCGACGAACACCGGGGAGCTGTTTTTT.

The rearrangement uses TRBV2 and TRBJ2-7, with 7 bases identical to TRBD1. Germline V gene lookup returns CDR1 SNHLY and CDR2 FYNNEI. The V segment lost 7 bases and the J segment 0 bases; nucleotides outside the gene matches: 9. CDR3 size: 15 residues. The CDR3 DNA is TGTGCCAGCACCAAAGTGGACAGGAACTCCTACGAGCAGTACTTC. This gives the protein CASTKVDRNSYEQYF.

This clone was found once. J is TRBJ1-5 and V is TRBV6-5; TRBD1 matches 7 bases. After removal of 6 bases from V and 3 bases from J, the junction contained 8 bases not matched to a gene. The CDR3 has 15 amino acids. The V gene's germline CDR1 is MNHEY and CDR2 SVGAGI. CDR3 loop: CASRRDSPNNQPQHF. CDR3 coding DNA: TGTGCCAGCAGGCGGGACAGTCCTAACAATCAGCCCCAGCATTTT.

The rearrangement joins TRBV13 to TRBJ2-5; 8 nucleotides match TRBD1. Germline CDR1 PRHDT, CDR2 FYEKMQ (reference sequence). This CDR3 region has 15 residues. Unmatched junction bases numbered 11, after V lost 6 bases and J lost 5 bases. The DNA of the CDR3 is TGTGCCAGCAGTCAACGACAGGGGTCAAGGGAGACCCAGTACTTC. The encoded protein is CASSQRQGSRETQYF.

This clone appeared a single time. The V and J genes are TRBV27 and TRBJ1-6; D is uncertain. Germline V CDR1 and CDR2: MNHEY, SMNVEV (reference sequence). The length of the CDR3 is 17 residues. Deletions cut 6 bases from V and 2 bases from J, with 17 bases between. The CDR3 DNA reads as TGTGCCAGCAGACCACTGGAAGTCAGGACCTATAATTCACCCCTCCACTTT. Its translation is CASRPLEVRTYNSPLHF.

CDR3 region: CAWSVFSGNTIYF. CDR3 in DNA: TGTGCCTGGAGTGTCTTCTCTGGAAACACCATATATTTT. The rearrangement uses TRBV30 and TRBJ1-3, with unresolved D. The V end lost 0 bases, the J end lost 0 bases, and 3 bases lay between the germline ends. Germline loops: CDR1 GTSNPN, CDR2 SVGIG (reference sequence). This CDR3 comprises 13 residues.

The J gene is TRBJ1-2, the V gene TRBV19, with D unresolved. The CDR3 has 13 amino acids. V was pared by 7 bases and J by 4 bases, with 13 bases between. CDR1 and CDR2 from the germline V gene are LNHDA and SQIVND (reference sequence). The CDR3 sequence: CASTPEIFYGYTF. The CDR3 DNA reads TGTGCCAGTACCCCTGAGATTTTCTATGGCTACACCTTC.

This rearrangement joins TRBV5-1 to TRBJ2-7, with D possibly TRBD2 on 5 matching bases. Germline V gene sequence: CDR1 SGHRS, CDR2 YFSETQ. The CDR3 is 14 amino acids. V dropped 0 bases and J dropped 1 base, with 8 bases sitting between them. CDR3 in DNA: TGCGCCAGCAGCTTGGAGAGGGTATCCTACGAGCAGTACTTC. Translated: CASSLERVSYEQYF.

The chain joins TRBV5-1 to TRBJ1-6, with D possibly matching TRBD1 (6 bases). The CDR3 runs to 17 residues. CDR1 is SGHRS, CDR2 YFSETQ, per germline. V was trimmed by 0 bases and J by 9 bases, leaving 19 bases between them. CDR3 sequence: CASSLEGPGASRSPLHF. CDR3 nucleotide sequence: TGCGCCAGCAGCTTGGAAGGGCCAGGGGCTAGCCGTTCACCCCTCCACTTT.

V is TRBV11-2 and J is TRBJ1-1; perhaps TRBD1 as D (5 bases). Trimming took 5 bases from V and 5 from J, leaving 12 bases between them. CDR1 is SGHAT, CDR2 FQNNGV, per germline. The CDR3 spans 13 residues. CDR3 protein: CASSPRGGTEAFF. The CDR3 DNA reads TGTGCCAGCAGCCCCCGTGGGGGGACTGAAGCTTTCTTT.

This chain links TRBV6-6 with TRBJ1-2; possibly TRBD1 for D (6 bases). The germline CDR1 and CDR2 sequences are MNHNY and SVGAGI (reference sequence). V shed 6 bases and J shed 2 bases, with 16 bases lying between them. The CDR3 totals 15 residues. The CDR3 spells CASSPPSQGNYGYTF. The CDR3 coding sequence is TGTGCCAGCAGCCCTCCCTCACAGGGAAACTATGGCTACACCTTC.

V gene TRBV29-1 combines with J gene TRBJ1-2; 8 nucleotides line up with TRBD1. The CDR3 runs 14 residues. Germline values: CDR1 SQVTM, CDR2 ANQGSEA. The J segment lost 4 bases and the V segment lost 0 bases, leaving 4 bases of the junction unmatched. The CDR3 nucleotides read TGCAGCGTTGAAGACAGGGGGCTCGTCTATGGCTACACCTTC. This sequence encodes CSVEDRGLVYGYTF.

V is TRBV6-5 and J is TRBJ1-1; D might be TRBD1 (5 bases). Trimming left V 2 bases short and J 5 bases short, with 15 bases between. Germline CDR1 MNHEY, CDR2 SVGAGI. This CDR3 contains 15 residues. Written as DNA, the CDR3 is TGTGCCAGCAGTTACGGCGGTCAGGGAGGGACTGAAGCTTTCTTT. This codes for CASSYGGQGGTEAFF.

The gene calls are TRBV2 and TRBJ1-1; D might be TRBD1 (6 bases). Germline V gene lookup returns CDR1 SNHLY and CDR2 FYNNEI. V dropped 7 bases and J dropped 0 bases, with 12 bases sitting between them. The CDR3 spans 14 residues. For the CDR3, the DNA is TGTGCCAGCACAATACAGGGCATGAACACTGAAGCTTTCTTT. Protein product: CASTIQGMNTEAFF.

This rearrangement joins TRBV5-6 to TRBJ2-7; D is possibly TRBD2 (5 bases). This CDR3 has 15 amino acids. V was shortened by 2 bases and J by 0 bases, with 12 bases between the two germline ends. Germline V gene lookup returns CDR1 SGHDT and CDR2 YYEEEE. CDR3 bases: TGTGCCAGCAGCTTAGGAGGACCCGACTCCTACGAGCAGTACTTC. Its translation is CASSLGGPDSYEQYF.